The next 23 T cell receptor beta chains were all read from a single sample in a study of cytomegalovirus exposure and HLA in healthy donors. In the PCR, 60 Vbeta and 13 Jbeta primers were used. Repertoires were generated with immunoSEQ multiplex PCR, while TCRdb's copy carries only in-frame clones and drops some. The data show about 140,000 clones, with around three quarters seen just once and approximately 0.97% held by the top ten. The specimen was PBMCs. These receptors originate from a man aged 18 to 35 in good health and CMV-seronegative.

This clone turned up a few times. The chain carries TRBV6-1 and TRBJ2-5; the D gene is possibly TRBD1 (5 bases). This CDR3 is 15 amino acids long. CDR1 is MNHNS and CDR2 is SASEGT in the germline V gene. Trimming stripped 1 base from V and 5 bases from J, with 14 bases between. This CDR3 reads CASSEGFQGSETQYF. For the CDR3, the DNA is TGTGCCAGCAGTGAAGGATTTCAGGGTTCTGAGACCCAGTACTTC.

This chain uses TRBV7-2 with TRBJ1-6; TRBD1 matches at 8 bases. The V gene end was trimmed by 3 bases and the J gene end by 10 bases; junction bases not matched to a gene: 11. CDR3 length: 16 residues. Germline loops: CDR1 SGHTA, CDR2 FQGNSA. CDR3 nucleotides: TGTGCCAGCAGCTTCCTAACCAGGGGGCTAGGATCACCCCTCCACTTT. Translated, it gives CASSFLTRGLGSPLHF.

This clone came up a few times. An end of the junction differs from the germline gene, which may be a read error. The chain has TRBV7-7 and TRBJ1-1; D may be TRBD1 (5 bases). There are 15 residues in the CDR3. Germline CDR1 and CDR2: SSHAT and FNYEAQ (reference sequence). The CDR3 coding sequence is TGTGCTAGCAGCTCGTATAGACAGCTGAACACTGAAGCTTTCTTT. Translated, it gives CASSSYRQLNTEAFF.

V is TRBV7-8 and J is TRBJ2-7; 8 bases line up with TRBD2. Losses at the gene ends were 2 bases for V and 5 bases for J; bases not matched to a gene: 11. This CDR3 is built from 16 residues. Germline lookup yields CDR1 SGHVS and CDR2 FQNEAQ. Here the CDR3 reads CASSLNGGAIGNEQYF. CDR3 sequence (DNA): TGTGCCAGCAGCTTAAACGGGGGGGCAATCGGGAACGAGCAGTACTTC.

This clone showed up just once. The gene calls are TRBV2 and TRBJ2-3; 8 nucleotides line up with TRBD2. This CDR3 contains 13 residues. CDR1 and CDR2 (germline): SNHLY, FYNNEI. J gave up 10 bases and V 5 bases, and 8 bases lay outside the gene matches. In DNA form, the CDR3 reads TGTGCCAGCAGTTCCGGGGGTAGCGGGGCGCAGTATTTT. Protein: CASSSGGSGAQYF.

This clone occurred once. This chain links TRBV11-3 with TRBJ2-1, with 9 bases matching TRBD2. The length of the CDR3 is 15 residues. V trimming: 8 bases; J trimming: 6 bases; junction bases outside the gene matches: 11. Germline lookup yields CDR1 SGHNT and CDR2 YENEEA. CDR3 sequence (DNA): TGTGCCAGCGCGGGGGGGGAAAGACCATTCAATGAGCAGTTCTTC. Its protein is CASAGGERPFNEQFF.

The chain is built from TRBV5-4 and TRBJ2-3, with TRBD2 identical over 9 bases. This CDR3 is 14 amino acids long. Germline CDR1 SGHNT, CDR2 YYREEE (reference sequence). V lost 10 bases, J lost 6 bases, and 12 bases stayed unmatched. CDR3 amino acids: CALRSGGSSDTQYF. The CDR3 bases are TGTGCCCTCAGGAGCGGGGGGTCCTCGGATACGCAGTATTTT. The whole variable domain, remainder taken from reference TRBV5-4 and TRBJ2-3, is ETGVTQSPTHLIKTRGQQVTLRCSSQSGHNTVSWYQQALGQGPQFIFQYYREEENGRGNFPPRFSGLQFPNYSSELNVNALELDDSALYLCALRSGGSSDTQYFGPGTRLTVL.

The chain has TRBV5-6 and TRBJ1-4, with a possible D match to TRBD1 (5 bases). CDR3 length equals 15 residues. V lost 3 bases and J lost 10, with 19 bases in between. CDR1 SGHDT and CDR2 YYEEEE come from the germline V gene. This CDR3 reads CASSSLDRQFGKLFF. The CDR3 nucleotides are TGTGCCAGCAGCTCCTTAGACAGACAATTCGGAAAACTGTTTTTT. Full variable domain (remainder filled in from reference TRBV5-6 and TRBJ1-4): DAGVTQSPTHLIKTRGQQVTLRCSPKSGHDTVSWYQQALGQGPQFIFQYYEEEERQRGNFPDRFSGHQFPNYSSELNVNALLLGDSALYLCASSSLDRQFGKLFFGSGTQLSVL.

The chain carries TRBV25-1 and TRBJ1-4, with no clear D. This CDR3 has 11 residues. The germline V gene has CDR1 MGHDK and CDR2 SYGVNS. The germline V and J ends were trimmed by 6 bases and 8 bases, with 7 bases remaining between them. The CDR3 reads CASSPQEKLFF. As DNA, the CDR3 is TGTGCCAGCAGCCCCCAGGAAAAACTGTTTTTT.

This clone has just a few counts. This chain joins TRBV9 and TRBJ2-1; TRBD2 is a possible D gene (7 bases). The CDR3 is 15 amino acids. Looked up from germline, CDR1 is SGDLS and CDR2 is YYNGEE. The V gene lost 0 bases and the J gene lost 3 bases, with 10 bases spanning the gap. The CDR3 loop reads CASSVGGGFYNEQFF. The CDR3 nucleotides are TGTGCCAGCAGCGTAGGCGGGGGCTTCTACAATGAGCAGTTCTTC.

CDR3 bases: TGTGCCATCAACCAGGACAGGGGAAAAGCTTTCTTT. Its translation: CAINQDRGKAFF. The chain is built from TRBV10-3 and TRBJ1-1; 9 nucleotides match TRBD1. There are 12 residues in the CDR3. V lost 7 bases and J lost 9; bases outside the gene matches: 6. CDR1 is ENHRY, CDR2 SYGVKD, per germline.

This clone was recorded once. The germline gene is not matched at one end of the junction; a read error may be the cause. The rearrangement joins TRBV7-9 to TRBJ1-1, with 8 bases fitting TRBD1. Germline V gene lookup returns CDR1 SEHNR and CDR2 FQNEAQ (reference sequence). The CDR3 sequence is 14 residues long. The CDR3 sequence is CASGLAGQGTEAFF. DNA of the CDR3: TGTGCCAGCGGCTTAGCAGGACAGGGCACTGAAGCTTTCTTT. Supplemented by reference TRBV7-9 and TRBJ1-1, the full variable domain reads DTGVSQNPRHKITKRGQNVTFRCDPISEHNRLYWYRQTLGQGPEFLTYFQNEAQLEKSRLLSDRFSAERPKGSFSTLEIQRTEQGDSAMYLCASGLAGQGTEAFFGQGTRLTVV.

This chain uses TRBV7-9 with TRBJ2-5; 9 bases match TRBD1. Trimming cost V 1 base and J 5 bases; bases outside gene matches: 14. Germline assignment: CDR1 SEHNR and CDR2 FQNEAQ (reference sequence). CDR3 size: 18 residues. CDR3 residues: CASSLGARTGEWGETQYF. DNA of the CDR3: TGTGCCAGCAGCTTAGGAGCACGGACAGGGGAATGGGGGGAGACCCAGTACTTC.

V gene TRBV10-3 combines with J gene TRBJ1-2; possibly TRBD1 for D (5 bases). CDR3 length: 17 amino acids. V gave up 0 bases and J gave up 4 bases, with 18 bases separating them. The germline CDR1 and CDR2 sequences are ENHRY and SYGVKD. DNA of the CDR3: TGTGCCATCAGTGAGTCGTCTCCATTAACAGGACCCTATGGCTACACCTTC. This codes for CAISESSPLTGPYGYTF.

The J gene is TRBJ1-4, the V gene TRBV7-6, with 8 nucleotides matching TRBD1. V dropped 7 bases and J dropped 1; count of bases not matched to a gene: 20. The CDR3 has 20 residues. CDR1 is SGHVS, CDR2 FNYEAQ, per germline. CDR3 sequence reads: CASTSPSTGQGLGTNEKLFF. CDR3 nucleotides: TGTGCCAGCACCTCACCATCGACCGGACAGGGCTTAGGAACTAATGAAAAACTGTTTTTT. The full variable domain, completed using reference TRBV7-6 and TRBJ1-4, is GAGVSQSPRYKVTKRGQDVALRCDPISGHVSLYWYRQALGQGPEFLTYFNYEAQQDKSGLPNDRFSAERPEGSISTLTIQRTEQRDSAMYRCASTSPSTGQGLGTNEKLFFGSGTQLSVL.

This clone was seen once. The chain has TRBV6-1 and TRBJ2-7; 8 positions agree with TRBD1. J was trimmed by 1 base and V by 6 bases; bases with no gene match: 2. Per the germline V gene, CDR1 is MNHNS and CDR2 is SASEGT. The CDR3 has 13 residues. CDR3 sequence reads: CASRTGASYEQYF. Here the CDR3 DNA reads TGTGCCAGCAGGACAGGGGCATCCTACGAGCAGTACTTC.

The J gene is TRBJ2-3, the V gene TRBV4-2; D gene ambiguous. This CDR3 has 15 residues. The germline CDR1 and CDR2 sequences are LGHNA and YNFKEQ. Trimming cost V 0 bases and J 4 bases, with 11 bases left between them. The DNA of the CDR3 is TGTGCCAGCAGCCAAGAACGAGGTGGTGCAGATACGCAGTATTTT. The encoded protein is CASSQERGGADTQYF.

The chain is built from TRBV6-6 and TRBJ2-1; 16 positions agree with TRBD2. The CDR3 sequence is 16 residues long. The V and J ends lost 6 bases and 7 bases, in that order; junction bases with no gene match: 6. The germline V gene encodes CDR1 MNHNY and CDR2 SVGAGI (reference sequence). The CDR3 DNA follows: TGTGCCAGCAGGGGACTAGCGGGGGGGGGCGGGAATGAGCAGTTCTTC. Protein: CASRGLAGGGGNEQFF.

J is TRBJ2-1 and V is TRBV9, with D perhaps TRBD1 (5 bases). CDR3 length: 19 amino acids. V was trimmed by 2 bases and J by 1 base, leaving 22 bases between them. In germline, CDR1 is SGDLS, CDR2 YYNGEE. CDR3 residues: CASSVDGAGFLGSYNEQFF. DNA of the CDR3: TGTGCCAGCAGCGTTGACGGTGCAGGGTTCTTGGGGTCCTACAATGAGCAGTTCTTC.

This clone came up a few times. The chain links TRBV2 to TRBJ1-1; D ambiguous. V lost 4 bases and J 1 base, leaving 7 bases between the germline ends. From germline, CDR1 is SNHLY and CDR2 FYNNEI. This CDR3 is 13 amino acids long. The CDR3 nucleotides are TGTGCCAGCAGTGTGTCCAAGAACACTGAAGCTTTCTTT. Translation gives CASSVSKNTEAFF.

CDR3 residues: CASSHTRYTEAFF. The CDR3 DNA reads TGCGCCAGCAGCCACACCCGGTACACTGAAGCTTTCTTT. The chain recombines TRBV4-3 with TRBJ1-1; D uncertain. Trimming pared 3 bases from V and 3 bases from J, leaving 8 bases between. The V gene's germline CDR1 is LGHNA and CDR2 YSLEER. The CDR3 is made up of 13 amino acids.

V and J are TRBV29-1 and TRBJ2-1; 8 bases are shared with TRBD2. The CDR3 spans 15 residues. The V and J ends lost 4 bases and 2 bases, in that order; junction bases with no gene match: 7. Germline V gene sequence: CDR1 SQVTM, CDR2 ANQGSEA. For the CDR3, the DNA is TGCAGCGTTGCCGGCCCAGCGGGGGCCTACAATGAGCAGTTCTTC. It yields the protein CSVAGPAGAYNEQFF.

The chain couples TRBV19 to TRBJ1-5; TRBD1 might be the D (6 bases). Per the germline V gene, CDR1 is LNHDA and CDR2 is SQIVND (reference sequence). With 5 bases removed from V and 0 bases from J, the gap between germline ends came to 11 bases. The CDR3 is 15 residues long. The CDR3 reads CASSSTGYSNQPQHF. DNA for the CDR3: TGTGCCAGTAGTTCTACAGGGTATAGCAATCAGCCCCAGCATTTT.